Shown below are 30 T cell receptor beta chains from a single sample sequenced in a study of post-analysis software for immune sequencing data. General study results and limits: Several TRBV segments (TRBV5-6, TRBV5-1 and TRBV20-1 among them) occurred more frequently in patients than in controls.

Unique molecular identifiers were carried by the TCR beta cDNA libraries. From the PCR reads, TCRdb called clonotypes with MiXCR, one entry per CDR3 protein. The table has about 820,000 distinct CDR3 sequences, approximately 50% seen once; the top ten hold approximately 4.4%. These TCRs are of unknown antigen specificity. The sequencing input was blood. Receptors originate from a girl aged 5-17 years with multiple sclerosis.

J is TRBJ1-1 and V is TRBV12-3 or TRBV12-4; D not certain. V dropped 4 bases and J dropped 5 bases, with 11 bases sitting between them. CDR3 length: 13 residues. This CDR3 reads CASSSYGRTEAFF. CDR3 bases: TGTGCCAGCAGTTCCTACGGGCGAACTGAAGCTTTCTTT.

The V call is TRBV7-6, the J call TRBJ2-1; D is uncertain. CDR3 size: 14 residues. Germline CDR1 is SGHVS and CDR2 is FNYEAQ. Trimming removed 6 bases at V and 0 bases at J, with 9 bases between. CDR3: CASSHQSSYNEQFF. The CDR3 DNA sequence: TGTGCCAGCAGTCACCAAAGCTCCTACAATGAGCAGTTCTTC.

This chain links TRBV7-9 with TRBJ2-7; D might be TRBD1 (6 bases). CDR1 and CDR2 from the germline V gene are SEHNR and FQNEAQ (reference sequence). V was clipped by 5 bases and J by 0 bases, with 14 bases between them. CDR3 size: 15 residues. The CDR3 reads CASSNREYNSYEQYF. The CDR3 DNA reads TGTGCCAGCAGCAACAGGGAATACAACTCCTACGAGCAGTACTTC.

This clonotype came up a few times. The chain joins TRBV7-2 to TRBJ2-3; 9 bases align to TRBD1. The CDR3 consists of 15 residues. Per germline, CDR1 SGHTA and CDR2 FQGNSA. With V trimmed by 4 bases and J by 0 bases, 2 bases remained unmatched. The CDR3: CASSYGTGSTDTQYF. For the CDR3, the DNA is TGTGCCAGCAGCTACGGGACAGGGAGCACAGATACGCAGTATTTT.

The chain uses TRBV29-1 and TRBJ2-1, with 12 positions matching TRBD1. The CDR3 loop spans 13 amino acids. CDR1 SQVTM and CDR2 ANQGSEA come from the germline V gene. J gave up 7 bases and V 7 bases, and 5 bases lay outside the gene matches. CDR3 amino acids: CSGDRGRRNEQFF. The CDR3 DNA is TGCAGCGGGGACAGGGGGCGCCGGAATGAGCAGTTCTTC.

The chain joins TRBV29-1 to TRBJ2-3; TRBD2 agrees at 7 bases. Germline loops: CDR1 SQVTM, CDR2 ANQGSEA. The CDR3 totals 14 residues. V was clipped by 5 bases and J by 2 bases; unmatched bases: 7. The CDR3 DNA reads TGCAGCGTTCGAGCGGGGTTGGCCACAGATACGCAGTATTTT. This sequence encodes CSVRAGLATDTQYF.

This clonotype was observed a handful of times. This chain joins TRBV20-1 and TRBJ2-6; the D gene is possibly TRBD2 (5 bases). CDR3 size: 15 residues. The V end lost 2 bases, the J end lost 1 base, and 9 bases lay between the germline ends. The germline CDR1 and CDR2 sequences are DFQATT and SNEGSKA (reference sequence). The CDR3 DNA reads as TGCAGTGCTAGAATAGGAGGTTCTGGGGCCAACGTCCTGACTTTC. Protein sequence: CSARIGGSGANVLTF.

The rearrangement links TRBV7-2 to TRBJ1-2, with D perhaps TRBD1 (5 bases). In germline, CDR1 is SGHTA, CDR2 FQGNSA. The V end was cut by 3 bases, the J end by 2 bases, with 10 bases between. This CDR3 contains 14 residues. CDR3 amino acids: CASSFPDRNYGYTF. CDR3 sequence (DNA): TGTGCCAGCAGCTTCCCAGACAGAAACTATGGCTACACCTTC.

The V call is TRBV12-3 or TRBV12-4, the J call TRBJ1-2, with 9 positions matching TRBD1. This CDR3 spans 15 amino acids. V dropped 2 bases and J dropped 6; count of bases not matched to a gene: 7. The CDR3 coding sequence is TGTGCCAGCAGTTTATTGGGAGGACAGGGGAATGGCTACACCTTC. Its protein product is CASSLLGGQGNGYTF.

This clonotype was observed a handful of times. The V and J genes are TRBV29-1 and TRBJ2-7; unclear D gene. CDR3 length: 12 residues. The V end was cut by 4 bases, the J end by 2 bases, with 9 bases between. The germline V gene encodes CDR1 SQVTM and CDR2 ANQGSEA. The CDR3 is CSVAKGPYEQYF. CDR3 in DNA: TGCAGCGTTGCAAAGGGCCCCTACGAGCAGTACTTC.

The rearrangement joins TRBV29-1 to TRBJ1-1; D call uncertain. Trimming took 0 bases from V and 11 from J, leaving 22 bases between them. This CDR3 contains 15 residues. Per the germline V gene, CDR1 is SQVTM and CDR2 is ANQGSEA. The CDR3 nucleotides read TGCAGCGTTGAAGATCTTGGTCGGGCAGGCCTGGGCGCTTTCTTT. It codes for CSVEDLGRAGLGAFF.

This clonotype was seen only a few times. This sequence joins TRBV5-1 and TRBJ2-3; TRBD2 aligns across 7 bases. V dropped 6 bases and J dropped 3; count of bases not matched to a gene: 7. There are 14 residues in the CDR3. Germline CDR1 SGHRS, CDR2 YFSETQ. CDR3 sequence: CASKLALWTDTQYF. The CDR3 nucleotides read TGCGCCAGCAAACTAGCGCTGTGGACAGATACGCAGTATTTT.

V gene TRBV20-1 combines with J gene TRBJ2-5; D remains unclear. The J call may be faulty, since TRBJ2-7 better matches the DNA end. The germline V gene has CDR1 DFQATT and CDR2 SNEGSKA (reference sequence). The CDR3 spans 13 residues. CDR3 in amino acids: CSARTWTPYEQYF. The CDR3 region has the DNA TGCAGTGCTAGGACGTGGACGCCCTACGAGCAGTACTTC.

The rearrangement uses TRBV12-3 or TRBV12-4 and TRBJ2-5, with D tentatively TRBD2 (5 bases). The J call may be mistaken, given a closer DNA end match to TRBJ2-7. There are 13 residues in the CDR3. The CDR3 is CASSLREVNEQYF. As DNA, the CDR3 is TGTGCCAGCAGTTTACGGGAAGTAAACGAGCAGTACTTC.

The V call is TRBV29-1, the J call TRBJ1-1, with a weak D call TRBD1 (6 bases). V gave up 4 bases and J gave up 5 bases, with 14 bases separating them. Germline CDR1 reads SQVTM; CDR2 reads ANQGSEA. The CDR3 runs 13 residues. The CDR3 nucleotides are TGCAGCGTTGGCGCCAGGGGAAAGACTGAAGCTTTCTTT. Translation: CSVGARGKTEAFF.

This clonotype was seen more than once but under ten times. This rearrangement joins TRBV27 to TRBJ2-5; 8 bases agree with TRBD2. The J call is doubtful: the DNA matches TRBJ2-7 better. CDR3 size: 15 residues. CDR1 and CDR2 from the germline V gene are MNHEY and SMNVEV (reference sequence). The CDR3 DNA is TGTGCCAGCACTTATCTAGGGGGACTAGGCGGCGAGCAGTACTTC. Protein product: CASTYLGGLGGEQYF.

The CDR3 here is CASSHDRDGDSPLHF. The CDR3 region has the DNA TGTGCCAGCAGCCACGACAGGGACGGGGATTCACCCCTCCACTTT. The rearrangement uses TRBV4-2 and TRBJ1-6; the match to TRBD1 covers 7 bases. V shed 3 bases and J 8 bases; nucleotides not matched to a gene: 7. From germline, CDR1 is LGHNA and CDR2 YNFKEQ. The CDR3 sequence is 15 residues long.

This chain connects TRBV5-8 to TRBJ2-7; D is perhaps TRBD1 or TRBD2 (5 bases each). The J call may be in error: the DNA end matches TRBJ2-5 better. CDR3 length: 14 residues. CDR1 SGHTS and CDR2 YDEGEE come from the germline V gene. The CDR3 bases are TGTGCCAGCAGCTTGTGGGACCCACTGGAGACCCAGTACTTC. Amino acids: CASSLWDPLETQYF.

This chain connects TRBV7-9 to TRBJ2-5; D is perhaps TRBD2 (7 bases). Per the germline V gene, CDR1 is SEHNR and CDR2 is FQNEAQ (reference sequence). Trimming left V 1 base short and J 5 bases short, with 17 bases between. CDR3 length equals 16 residues. DNA of the CDR3: TGTGCCAGCAGCTTAGTCGGCGGGGGCAAGTGGGAGACCCAGTACTTC. The encoded protein is CASSLVGGGKWETQYF.

There are a few counts of this clonotype. The V and J genes are TRBV5-1 and TRBJ2-1; TRBD1 might be the D (7 bases). Trimming left V 0 bases short and J 7 bases short, with 14 bases between. The germline gives CDR1 SGHRS, CDR2 YFSETQ. This CDR3 region has 15 residues. The CDR3 nucleotides are TGCGCCAGCAGCTTGGAGTGGCAGGGGGGAAATGAGCAGTTCTTC. Translation gives CASSLEWQGGNEQFF. The full variable domain, completed using reference TRBV5-1 and TRBJ2-1, is KAGVTQTPRYLIKTRGQQVTLSCSPISGHRSVSWYQQTPGQGLQFLFEYFSETQRNKGNFPGRFSGRQFSNSRSEMNVSTLELGDSALYLCASSLEWQGGNEQFFGPGTRLTVL.

This clonotype was observed a few times. The chain has TRBV7-8 and TRBJ2-1; the D is unclear. Between the trimmed V and J ends, which lost 0 bases and 2 bases, there was a span of 11 bases. Germline V CDR1 and CDR2: SGHVS, FQNEAQ. The CDR3 runs to 16 residues. CDR3 loop: CASSLASRTAYNEQFF. CDR3 nucleotides: TGTGCCAGCAGCTTAGCGAGTAGGACCGCCTACAATGAGCAGTTCTTC.

This clonotype was counted a few times. The chain is built from TRBV12-3 or TRBV12-4 and TRBJ2-7; TRBD1 aligns across 7 bases. The CDR3 sequence is 14 residues long. Unmatched junction bases numbered 4, after V lost 3 bases and J lost 2 bases. The DNA for the CDR3 is TGTGCCAGCAGTTTTGTCGACAGGGCCTACGAGCAGTACTTC. Its translation is CASSFVDRAYEQYF.

The V and J genes are TRBV20-1 and TRBJ1-1, with D unclear. Germline-derived CDR1 and CDR2 are DFQATT and SNEGSKA (reference sequence). The CDR3 contains 13 residues. V lost 5 bases to trimming and J lost 1 base, with 11 bases between them. CDR3 region: CSAFSTPNTEAFF. The DNA for the CDR3 is TGCAGTGCTTTTTCCACTCCGAACACTGAAGCTTTCTTT.

This chain joins TRBV29-1 and TRBJ2-7, with 8 bases fitting TRBD1. CDR1 and CDR2 from the germline V gene are SQVTM and ANQGSEA. The CDR3 loop spans 15 amino acids. Losses at the gene ends were 0 bases for V and 4 bases for J; bases not matched to a gene: 8. The CDR3 DNA is TGCAGCGTTGAAGATAACAGCCAGGGGGCTTACGAGCAGTACTTC. Translated, it gives CSVEDNSQGAYEQYF.

The chain is built from TRBV14 and TRBJ2-5; no definite D call. There are 12 residues in the CDR3. V was shortened by 3 bases and J by 8 bases, with 10 bases between the two germline ends. CDR1 and CDR2 (germline): SGHDN, FVKESK. CDR3 sequence: CASSQGLATQYF. The CDR3 coding sequence is TGTGCCAGCAGCCAGGGCCTGGCAACCCAGTACTTC.

The chain is built from TRBV5-1 and TRBJ2-2, with 9 bases matching TRBD2. CDR1 SGHRS and CDR2 YFSETQ come from the germline V gene. With V trimmed by 7 bases and J by 0 bases, 10 bases remained unmatched. The CDR3 sequence is 17 residues long. Written as DNA, the CDR3 is TGCGCCAGCTGCCCTAGCGGGGTCCTCGCGAACACCGGGGAGCTGTTTTTT. It translates to CASCPSGVLANTGELFF.

The chain joins TRBV7-8 to TRBJ2-4; D might be TRBD2 (7 bases). V lost 1 base and J 13 bases, leaving 14 bases between the germline ends. CDR3 length: 13 residues. The V gene's germline CDR1 is SGHVS and CDR2 FQNEAQ. CDR3 bases: TGTGCCAGCAGCTTAGAGGGGGGGAGGGAGCAGTACTTC. Its translation: CASSLEGGREQYF. Full variable domain (rest looked up from reference TRBV7-8 and TRBJ2-4): GAGVSQSPRYKVAKRGQDVALRCDPISGHVSLFWYQQALGQGPEFLTYFQNEAQLDKSGLPSDRFFAERPEGSVSTLKIQRTQQEDSAVYLCASSLEGGREQYFGAGTRLSVL.

The chain employs TRBV4-1 and TRBJ2-7, with 7 bases lining up with TRBD2. Germline V CDR1 and CDR2: MGHRA, YSYEKL. V shed 0 bases, J shed 0 bases, and the junction held 5 bases outside the gene matches. The CDR3 runs to 16 residues. CDR3 residues: CASSQDYGRHSYEQYF. In nucleotides, the CDR3 is TGCGCCAGCAGCCAAGATTACGGGAGGCACTCCTACGAGCAGTACTTC.

This chain uses TRBV7-9 with TRBJ2-5, with TRBD1 matching over 9 bases. Germline values: CDR1 SEHNR, CDR2 FQNEAQ (reference sequence). The CDR3 is 15 amino acids. The V and J ends lost 5 bases and 5 bases, in that order; junction bases with no gene match: 9. For the CDR3, the DNA is TGTGCCAGCAGCCTGGGACAGGGAAATTACGAGACCCAGTACTTC. As protein: CASSLGQGNYETQYF.

This chain links TRBV7-2 with TRBJ1-2, with a possible D match to TRBD1 (5 bases). The CDR3 has 12 residues. Per germline, CDR1 SGHTA and CDR2 FQGNSA. Trimming left V 5 bases short and J 8 bases short, with 12 bases between. The CDR3 here is CASSIDSRGYTF. DNA for the CDR3: TGTGCCAGCAGCATAGACAGTCGCGGCTACACCTTC.